This TCR beta chain is drawn from a study of T cells in Graves' hyperthyroidism and ophthalmopathy. This clonotype came up many times. Diagnosis rested on symptoms, serum thyroxine and TRAb, thyroid ultrasound, and orbital computed tomography. Blood was sampled at initial diagnosis of hyperthyroidism, prior to onset of any ophthalmopathy symptoms. TCR beta CDR3 region amplification was performed from RNA transcripts. Primed by the HTBI set, a first-round RT-PCR was run on the TCR CDR3. In TCRdb, the multiplex PCR reads were re-called with MiXCR into one record per CDR3 protein. The sample yields under 450,000 distinct CDR3 sequences, about 18% seen once. This CDR3 is 13 amino acids long. The germline V gene encodes CDR1 LNHDA and CDR2 SQIVND (reference sequence). The V and J ends lost 6 bases and 4 bases respectively, with 10 bases between them.

This TCR came from a woman in her twenties or thirties with Graves' hyperthyroidism that later progressed to Graves' ophthalmopathy. The rearrangement links TRBV19 to TRBJ1-3, with D perhaps matching TRBD1 (6 bases). The sample was blood. CDR3 nucleotide sequence: TGTGCCAGTAGGGCCGGGGGCGGAAACACCATATATTTT. As protein: CASRAGGGNTIYF.